These T cell receptor beta chains were read from a single sample in a study of Tregs in tolerant kidney transplant recipients. The table came from immunoSEQ multiplex PCR; TCRdb's copy has only in-frame clones and leaves some out. The table shows roughly 64,000 clones, with 95% to 98% occurring only once. The source material was Tregs from blood, sampled before the transplant. These receptors came from a human donor who received a combined kidney and bone marrow transplant. CDR3s include the opening cysteine and the closing phenylalanine or tryptophan. Fields, in order: J gene, D gene, clone size, V gene, CDR3 protein, CDR3 DNA. D genes are given only for firm matches. Not every row has a clone size; where given, it reads once, few, many or a size class.

j_call: TRBJ2-3; d_call: TRBD2; clone_size: -; v_call: TRBV5-6; cdr3_aa: CASSSLVTGGPVDTQYF; cdr3_nt: TGTGCCAGCAGCAGCCTAGTAACGGGAGGGCCGGTAGATACGCAGTATTTT
j_call: TRBJ1-1; d_call: -; clone_size: -; v_call: TRBV28; cdr3_aa: CASSLLGAGAFF; cdr3_nt: TGTGCCAGCAGTTTATTGGGGGCCGGAGCTTTCTTT
j_call: TRBJ2-5; d_call: -; clone_size: -; v_call: TRBV5-1; cdr3_aa: CASSPSGIETQYF; cdr3_nt: TGCGCCAGCAGCCCGTCCGGGATTGAGACCCAGTACTTC
j_call: TRBJ2-5; d_call: TRBD1; clone_size: -; v_call: TRBV29-1; cdr3_aa: CSVGQGQGAKTQYF; cdr3_nt: TGCAGCGTTGGTCAGGGGCAGGGGGCGAAGACCCAGTACTTC
j_call: TRBJ2-3; d_call: -; clone_size: -; v_call: TRBV11-3; cdr3_aa: CASSLVIANTQYF; cdr3_nt: TGTGCCAGCAGTCTCGTGATAGCCAATACGCAGTATTTT
j_call: TRBJ2-7; d_call: -; clone_size: -; v_call: TRBV5-1; cdr3_aa: CASSLYPGVSDEQYF; cdr3_nt: TGCGCCAGCAGCTTGTATCCGGGTGTAAGCGACGAGCAGTACTTC
j_call: TRBJ2-1; d_call: TRBD1; clone_size: -; v_call: TRBV5-4; cdr3_aa: CASRRTQGAEIEQFF; cdr3_nt: TGTGCCAGCAGACGAACACAGGGGGCGGAGATCGAGCAGTTCTTC
j_call: TRBJ2-7; d_call: -; clone_size: -; v_call: TRBV5-1; cdr3_aa: CASSLAHRSEQYF; cdr3_nt: TGCGCCAGCAGCTTGGCACACAGGAGCGAGCAGTACTTC
j_call: TRBJ1-2; d_call: -; clone_size: -; v_call: TRBV5-1; cdr3_aa: CASSLGGIGYTF; cdr3_nt: TGCGCCAGCAGCCTAGGGGGAATCGGCTACACCTTC
j_call: TRBJ2-7; d_call: TRBD1; clone_size: -; v_call: TRBV6-1; cdr3_aa: CASSEQGQGTEQYF; cdr3_nt: TGTGCCAGCAGCGAACAGGGACAGGGGACCGAGCAGTACTTC
j_call: TRBJ2-7; d_call: -; clone_size: -; v_call: TRBV4-3; cdr3_aa: CASSQELAGLDEQYF; cdr3_nt: TGCGCCAGCAGCCAAGAACTAGCTGGGTTAGACGAGCAGTACTTC
j_call: TRBJ1-1; d_call: -; clone_size: -; v_call: TRBV7-2; cdr3_aa: CASRGRGTTEAFF; cdr3_nt: TGTGCCAGCAGGGGTAGGGGGACCACTGAAGCTTTCTTT
j_call: TRBJ2-7; d_call: -; clone_size: -; v_call: TRBV7-2; cdr3_aa: CASSLQGYEQYF; cdr3_nt: TGTGCCAGCAGCCTACAGGGATACGAGCAGTACTTC
j_call: TRBJ1-2; d_call: TRBD1; clone_size: -; v_call: TRBV5-1; cdr3_aa: CASSLDRGYGYTF; cdr3_nt: TGCGCCAGCAGCTTGGACAGGGGCTATGGCTACACCTTC
j_call: TRBJ2-5; d_call: TRBD2; clone_size: once; v_call: TRBV7-2; cdr3_aa: CASSLAGTSGVGQETQYF; cdr3_nt: TGTGCCAGCAGCTTAGCGGGGACTAGCGGGGTCGGGCAAGAGACCCAGTACTTC
j_call: TRBJ2-7; d_call: -; clone_size: -; v_call: TRBV6-5; cdr3_aa: CASSTPATYEQYF; cdr3_nt: TGTGCCAGCAGTACCCCAGCGACCTACGAGCAGTACTTC
j_call: TRBJ1-2; d_call: TRBD1; clone_size: -; v_call: TRBV7-2; cdr3_aa: CASSFQGANYGYTF; cdr3_nt: TGTGCCAGCAGCTTCCAGGGGGCGAACTATGGCTACACCTTC
j_call: TRBJ1-2; d_call: -; clone_size: once; v_call: TRBV28; cdr3_aa: CASSSGYGYTF; cdr3_nt: TGTGCCAGCAGTTCGGGTTATGGCTACACCTTC
j_call: TRBJ2-5; d_call: TRBD1; clone_size: -; v_call: TRBV7-3; cdr3_aa: CASSPLGTGGETQYF; cdr3_nt: TGTGCCAGCAGCCCCCTCGGGACAGGGGGAGAGACCCAGTACTTC
j_call: TRBJ2-1; d_call: TRBD2; clone_size: -; v_call: TRBV6-5; cdr3_aa: CASSRLAVRNEQFF; cdr3_nt: TGTGCCAGCAGCCGGCTAGCGGTGAGGAATGAGCAGTTCTTC
j_call: TRBJ1-5; d_call: TRBD1; clone_size: -; v_call: TRBV5-4; cdr3_aa: CASSWGGTGSQHF; cdr3_nt: TGTGCCAGCAGCTGGGGAGGGACAGGTTCACAGCATTTT
j_call: TRBJ2-7; d_call: TRBD2; clone_size: -; v_call: TRBV5-5; cdr3_aa: CASSLWASGSYEQYF; cdr3_nt: TGTGCCAGCAGCTTGTGGGCTAGCGGCTCCTACGAGCAGTACTTC
j_call: TRBJ2-2; d_call: TRBD1; clone_size: -; v_call: TRBV18; cdr3_aa: CASSLIGQGKAGELFF; cdr3_nt: TGTGCCAGCTCCCTCATCGGACAGGGGAAGGCCGGGGAGCTGTTTTTT
j_call: TRBJ2-2; d_call: -; clone_size: -; v_call: TRBV25-1; cdr3_aa: CASSALRGPGELFF; cdr3_nt: TGTGCCAGCAGTGCGCTTAGGGGTCCCGGGGAGCTGTTTTTT
j_call: TRBJ2-5; d_call: -; clone_size: -; v_call: TRBV28; cdr3_aa: CASSFGGTQETQYF; cdr3_nt: TGTGCCAGCAGTTTTGGGGGCACACAAGAGACCCAGTACTTC
j_call: TRBJ2-7; d_call: -; clone_size: -; v_call: TRBV11-3; cdr3_aa: CASSRVDYEQYF; cdr3_nt: TGTGCCAGCAGCCGGGTAGACTACGAGCAGTACTTC
j_call: TRBJ2-5; d_call: TRBD2; clone_size: -; v_call: TRBV7-3; cdr3_aa: CASSPGTRGPETQYF; cdr3_nt: TGTGCCAGCAGCCCGGGGACTAGAGGGCCAGAGACCCAGTACTTC
j_call: TRBJ1-3; d_call: TRBD1; clone_size: -; v_call: TRBV5-1; cdr3_aa: CASSLAGGGNTIYF; cdr3_nt: TGCGCCAGCAGCTTGGCAGGGGGCGGAAACACCATATATTTT
j_call: TRBJ1-2; d_call: -; clone_size: -; v_call: TRBV7-2; cdr3_aa: CASSPDRTGYTF; cdr3_nt: TGTGCCAGCAGCCCTGACAGAACGGGCTACACCTTC
j_call: TRBJ2-7; d_call: -; clone_size: -; v_call: TRBV14; cdr3_aa: CASSQGGTAVPYEQYF; cdr3_nt: TGTGCCAGCAGCCAAGGCGGGACAGCGGTCCCCTACGAGCAGTACTTC
j_call: TRBJ1-1; d_call: -; clone_size: -; v_call: TRBV30; cdr3_aa: CAGGRAEAFF; cdr3_nt: TGTGCCGGGGGGAGGGCTGAAGCTTTCTTT
j_call: TRBJ1-2; d_call: -; clone_size: -; v_call: TRBV29-1; cdr3_aa: CSVGDTNYGYTF; cdr3_nt: TGCAGCGTTGGGGACACCAACTATGGCTACACCTTC
j_call: TRBJ2-3; d_call: TRBD2; clone_size: -; v_call: TRBV6-4; cdr3_aa: CASSEFGRLTDTQYF; cdr3_nt: TGTGCCAGCAGTGAGTTCGGGAGGCTCACAGATACGCAGTATTTT
j_call: TRBJ2-7; d_call: TRBD1; clone_size: -; v_call: TRBV11-1; cdr3_aa: CASSLGQGGEQYF; cdr3_nt: TGTGCCAGCAGCCTTGGACAGGGGGGCGAGCAGTACTTC
j_call: TRBJ2-6; d_call: TRBD1; clone_size: -; v_call: TRBV5-1; cdr3_aa: CASSFARTGWDSGANVLTF; cdr3_nt: TGCGCCAGCAGCTTTGCAAGGACAGGGTGGGACTCTGGGGCCAACGTCCTGACTTTC
j_call: TRBJ1-2; d_call: TRBD1; clone_size: -; v_call: TRBV2; cdr3_aa: CASRRQGAPNYGYTF; cdr3_nt: TGTGCCAGCCGACGACAGGGGGCGCCTAACTATGGCTACACCTTC
j_call: TRBJ1-6; d_call: TRBD1; clone_size: -; v_call: TRBV2; cdr3_aa: CASTLIRGQGDSPLHF; cdr3_nt: TGTGCCAGCACTTTGATCCGGGGACAGGGTGATTCACCCCTCCACTTT
j_call: TRBJ1-1; d_call: -; clone_size: -; v_call: TRBV27; cdr3_aa: CASRGRAMNTEAFF; cdr3_nt: TGTGCCAGCAGAGGCAGGGCGATGAACACTGAAGCTTTCTTT
j_call: TRBJ2-7; d_call: TRBD1; clone_size: once; v_call: TRBV7-9; cdr3_aa: CASSLAGTGGREQYF; cdr3_nt: TGTGCCAGCAGCTTAGCCGGGACAGGGGGCCGGGAGCAGTACTTC
j_call: TRBJ2-7; d_call: TRBD1; clone_size: -; v_call: TRBV4-3; cdr3_aa: CASSPRQGWYEQYF; cdr3_nt: TGCGCCAGCAGCCCCCGACAGGGCTGGTACGAGCAGTACTTC
j_call: TRBJ2-1; d_call: TRBD2; clone_size: -; v_call: TRBV27; cdr3_aa: CASSFRGRASHNEQFF; cdr3_nt: TGTGCCAGCAGTTTTCGCGGGAGGGCTTCTCACAATGAGCAGTTCTTC
j_call: TRBJ1-1; d_call: -; clone_size: -; v_call: TRBV7-9; cdr3_aa: CASSLDLRETEAFF; cdr3_nt: TGTGCCAGCAGCTTAGACCTGAGAGAGACTGAAGCTTTCTTT